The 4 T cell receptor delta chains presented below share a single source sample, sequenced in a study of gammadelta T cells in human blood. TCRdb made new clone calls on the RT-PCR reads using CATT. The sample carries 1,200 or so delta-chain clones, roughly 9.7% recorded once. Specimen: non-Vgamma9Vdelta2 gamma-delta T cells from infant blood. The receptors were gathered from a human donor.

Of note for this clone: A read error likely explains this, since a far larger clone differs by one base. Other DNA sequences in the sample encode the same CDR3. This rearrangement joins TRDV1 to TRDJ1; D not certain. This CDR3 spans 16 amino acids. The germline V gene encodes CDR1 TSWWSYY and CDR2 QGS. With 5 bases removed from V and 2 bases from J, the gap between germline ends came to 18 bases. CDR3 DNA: TGTGCTCTTGGGCCGCAGGCCTGGCAAGAGACCGATAAACTCATCTTT. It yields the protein CALGPQAWQETDKLIF.

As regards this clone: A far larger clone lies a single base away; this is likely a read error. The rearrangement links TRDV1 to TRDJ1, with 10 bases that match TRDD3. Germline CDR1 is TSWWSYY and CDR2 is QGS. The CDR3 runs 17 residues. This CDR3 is CAFGELAGGYAPDKLIF. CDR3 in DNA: TGTGCTTTTGGGGAACTAGCCGGGGGATACGCCCCCGATAAACTCATCTTT.

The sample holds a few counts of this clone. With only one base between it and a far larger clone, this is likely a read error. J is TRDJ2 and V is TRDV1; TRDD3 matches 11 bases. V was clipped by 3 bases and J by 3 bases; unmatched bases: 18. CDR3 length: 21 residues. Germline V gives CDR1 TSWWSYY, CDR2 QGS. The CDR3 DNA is TGTGCTCTTGGGGATCCCCCTTCTACGGCTGGGGGATACCTCATGACAGCACAACTCTTCTTT. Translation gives CALGDPPSTAGGYLMTAQLFF.

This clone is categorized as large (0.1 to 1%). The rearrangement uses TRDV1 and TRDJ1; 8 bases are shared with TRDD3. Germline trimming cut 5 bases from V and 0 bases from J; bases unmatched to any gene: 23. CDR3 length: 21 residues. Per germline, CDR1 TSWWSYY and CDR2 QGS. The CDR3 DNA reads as TGTGCTCTTGGGCGGCCGGGGCTCTCGTGGGGGATTAGGGAGTACACCGATAAACTCATCTTT. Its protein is CALGRPGLSWGIREYTDKLIF.